Presented here are 12 T cell receptor beta chains from one specimen sequenced in a study of graft-versus-host responses after intestinal transplantation. Which antigens these TCRs recognize remains unknown. Profiled with immunoSEQ multiplex PCR; TCRdb holds only in-frame clones, not every one. The repertoire holds about 90,000 clones, more than 90% seen once, with less than 0.4% in the top ten. The material sequenced was unstimulated CD4+ T cells sorted from spleen or lymph node cells, taken before intestinal transplant. These receptors all come from a human donor who received an intestinal transplant.

The chain couples TRBV7-8 to TRBJ2-7; D may correspond to TRBD1 or TRBD2 (5 bases each). With 3 bases removed from V and 1 base from J, the gap between germline ends came to 13 bases. CDR3 length: 15 residues. Germline CDR1 and CDR2: SGHVS and FQNEAQ. The CDR3 here is CASSLDFGTSYEQYF. CDR3 bases: TGTGCCAGCAGCTTGGACTTCGGGACGTCCTACGAGCAGTACTTC.

DNA of the CDR3: TGTGCCAGCAGCGTAGATCTACGGGACAGGTCAGATACGCAGTATTTT. The encoded protein is CASSVDLRDRSDTQYF. The V gene is TRBV9, the J gene TRBJ2-3; 8 bases line up with TRBD1. CDR3 length equals 16 residues. V trimming: 0 bases; J trimming: 4 bases; junction bases outside the gene matches: 7. Germline assignment: CDR1 SGDLS and CDR2 YYNGEE.

Only one count was recorded for this clone. This chain connects TRBV4-1 to TRBJ2-7; 11 nucleotides line up with TRBD2. Trimming cost V 2 bases and J 4 bases; bases outside gene matches: 10. The CDR3 has 17 amino acids. Germline V lookup: CDR1 MGHRA, CDR2 YSYEKL. In nucleotides, the CDR3 is TGCGCCAGCAGCCAAAAATCTACCGGGACTAGCGGATACGAGCAGTACTTC. Translating it yields CASSQKSTGTSGYEQYF.

The rearrangement uses TRBV5-1 and TRBJ2-7, with D possibly TRBD1 on 6 matching bases. V dropped 4 bases and J dropped 2 bases, with 16 bases sitting between them. This CDR3 spans 15 amino acids. Germline V lookup: CDR1 SGHRS, CDR2 YFSETQ. For the CDR3, the DNA is TGCGCCAGCAGCCTGAGACAGGAGAACACCTACGAGCAGTACTTC. Its protein is CASSLRQENTYEQYF.

The chain employs TRBV7-9 and TRBJ1-6, with D unresolved. The CDR3 contains 16 residues. Germline CDR1 SEHNR, CDR2 FQNEAQ (reference sequence). Trimming removed 2 bases from V and 6 bases from J, with 14 bases in between. The DNA of the CDR3 is TGTGCCAGCAGCTTAAAGTACGGCAGCTCTAATTCACCCCTCCACTTT. Protein sequence: CASSLKYGSSNSPLHF.

This chain connects TRBV18 to TRBJ2-5; D is unclear. The V gene lost 2 bases and the J gene lost 5 bases, with 15 bases spanning the gap. Germline V gene sequence: CDR1 KGHSH, CDR2 LQKENI. This CDR3 comprises 15 residues. CDR3 sequence: CASSPSLATEETQYF. The CDR3 DNA sequence: TGTGCCAGCTCACCATCTTTAGCAACCGAGGAGACCCAGTACTTC.

In its sample, this clone was seen once. V and J are TRBV5-1 and TRBJ2-1; D is perhaps TRBD1 (5 bases). CDR3 length equals 14 residues. V was trimmed by 7 bases and J by 2 bases, leaving 13 bases between them. Germline loops: CDR1 SGHRS, CDR2 YFSETQ. The CDR3 DNA reads TGCGCCAGCGGGGCAATGACAACCTACAATGAGCAGTTCTTC. It codes for CASGAMTTYNEQFF. The variable domain in full, with the rest retrieved from reference TRBV5-1 and TRBJ2-1, is KAGVTQTPRYLIKTRGQQVTLSCSPISGHRSVSWYQQTPGQGLQFLFEYFSETQRNKGNFPGRFSGRQFSNSRSEMNVSTLELGDSALYLCASGAMTTYNEQFFGPGTRLTVL.

The chain recombines TRBV30 with TRBJ1-3; D gene unclear. CDR3 length: 12 residues. Germline CDR1 is GTSNPN and CDR2 is SVGIG (reference sequence). The V and J ends lost 3 bases and 0 bases respectively, with 3 bases between them. This CDR3 reads CAWRFSGNTIYF. CDR3 nucleotides: TGTGCCTGGAGATTCTCTGGAAACACCATATATTTT. Full variable domain (remainder filled in from reference TRBV30 and TRBJ1-3): SQTIHQWPATLVQPVGSPLSLECTVEGTSNPNLYWYRQAAGRGLQLLFYSVGIGQISSEVPQNLSASRPQDRQFILSSKKLLLSDSGFYLCAWRFSGNTIYFGEGSWLTVV.

The chain recombines TRBV6-1 with TRBJ1-2; D not certain. Germline CDR1 MNHNS, CDR2 SASEGT. Trimming took off 6 bases at V and 1 base at J, with 12 bases between the two ends. The CDR3 consists of 14 residues. In nucleotides, the CDR3 is TGTGCCAGCAGGGAGGCAACCATTAACTATGGCTACACCTTC. Translating gives CASREATINYGYTF.

The chain is built from TRBV6-6 and TRBJ1-1, with 10 nucleotides matching TRBD1. CDR1 and CDR2 (germline): MNHNY, SVGAGI (reference sequence). This CDR3 is built from 16 residues. V lost 5 bases to trimming and J lost 4 bases; unmatched junction nucleotides: 10. CDR3 residues: CASSNPSGTGVTEAFF. The CDR3 DNA reads as TGTGCCAGCAGTAATCCCAGCGGGACAGGGGTCACTGAAGCTTTCTTT.

The rearrangement links TRBV6-5 to TRBJ1-1; tentatively, D is TRBD1 (5 bases). Trimming took 5 bases from V and 4 from J, leaving 14 bases between them. CDR1 and CDR2 from the germline V gene are MNHEY and SVGAGI. The CDR3 covers 14 residues. CDR3 nucleotides: TGTGCCAGCAGTGCCACCCAGGGTGGCACTGAAGCTTTCTTT. Amino acids: CASSATQGGTEAFF.

This clone was observed a few times. In nucleotides, the CDR3 is TGCGCCAGCAGTTGGGGTCAGTACAATGAAAAACTGTTTTTT. Translation: CASSWGQYNEKLFF. The chain uses TRBV5-1 and TRBJ1-4; no firm D call. The V end was cut by 5 bases, the J end by 5 bases, with 13 bases between. Looked up from germline, CDR1 is SGHRS and CDR2 is YFSETQ. This CDR3 has 14 residues. Combining the CDR3 with reference TRBV5-1 and TRBJ1-4 gives the whole variable domain KAGVTQTPRYLIKTRGQQVTLSCSPISGHRSVSWYQQTPGQGLQFLFEYFSETQRNKGNFPGRFSGRQFSNSRSEMNVSTLELGDSALYLCASSWGQYNEKLFFGSGTQLSVL.